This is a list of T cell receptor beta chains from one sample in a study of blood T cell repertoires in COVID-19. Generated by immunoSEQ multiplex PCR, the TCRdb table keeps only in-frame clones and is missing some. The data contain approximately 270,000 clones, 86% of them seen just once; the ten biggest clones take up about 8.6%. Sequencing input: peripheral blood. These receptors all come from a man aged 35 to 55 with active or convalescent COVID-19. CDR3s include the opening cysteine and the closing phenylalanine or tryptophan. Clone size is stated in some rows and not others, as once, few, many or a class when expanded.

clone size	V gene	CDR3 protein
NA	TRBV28	CASLSGYEQYF
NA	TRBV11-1	CASSLTQGFQETQYF
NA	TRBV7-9	CASSSRGQGSSAGELFF
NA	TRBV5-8	CASSPTGTGANVLTF
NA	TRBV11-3	CASSSRGGKTEAFF
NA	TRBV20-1	CSALLRDEQFF
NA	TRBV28	CASISGGPLTDTQYF
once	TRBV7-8	CASSNPGQGWADTQYF
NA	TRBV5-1	CASSSGLAGGPGDTQYF
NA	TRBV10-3	CAISESDRARGYTF